A single T cell receptor (beta chain) is shown here with its context. Antigen unknown. The data are from a study of CD8 T cell repertoires and HIV-1 epitope variants. About the study: Separate wells received one of Twenty-five Gag or Nef variant peptides. Controls were a CMV, EBV and flu peptide pool, Ebola AY9 negative control, and no-peptide well. Epitopes were three Gag families plus Nef HW9 and YT9.

The table came from immunoSEQ multiplex PCR; TCRdb's copy has only in-frame clones and leaves some out. Of tens of thousands of clones in the sample, 74% were seen once. Study results and limitations: Most of the nine antigen-specific clonotypes appeared cross-reactive to autologous or escape variants.

The V gene's germline CDR1 is SEHNR and CDR2 FQNEAQ (reference sequence). The CDR3 loop spans 13 amino acids. Trimming took 0 bases from V and 7 from J, leaving 10 bases between them. The chain links TRBV7-9 to TRBJ2-7; D perhaps matches TRBD1 (6 bases). The TCR comes from a male donor with HIV. The sequencing sample was made of uncultured baseline CD8+ T cells from peripheral blood mononuclear cells (PBMCs). CDR3 region: CASSLAGAGEQYF. CDR3 DNA: TGTGCCAGCAGCTTAGCGGGGGCCGGGGAGCAGTACTTC.